The entry below describes one T cell receptor beta chain. The source of the sample is a study of blood T cell repertoires in COVID-19. About the study: Researchers got acute and convalescent COVID-19 samples from the United States, Italy and Spain. T cells, B-cell-depleted T cells, or PBMCs provided the cDNA or gDNA that served as material.

Study processing details: Estimated nucleated cell counts came from reference gene primer amplification. Repertoires were generated with immunoSEQ multiplex PCR, while TCRdb's copy carries only in-frame clones and drops some. Clone size and the V and J calls come from that table; the DNA yielded D and trimming. The table records 310,000 or so clones, roughly 90% of them present only once. Germline CDR1 and CDR2: MNHNY and SVGAGI (reference sequence). This CDR3 spans 13 amino acids. Trimming pared 6 bases from V and 6 bases from J, leaving 14 bases between. The V and J genes are TRBV6-6 and TRBJ1-1; the D gene is possibly TRBD1 (5 bases). The clonotype comes from a woman aged 45-65 years with active or convalescent COVID-19. Sequencing used peripheral blood. CDR3 nucleotides: TGTGCCAGCAGCCTTCCCGGGGGATCTGAAGCTTTCTTT. Amino acid sequence: CASSLPGGSEAFF.